One sample yielded the 23 T cell receptor beta chains listed below, sequenced in a study of blood T cells in healthy people across ages. Then a second PCR, running roughly 7 to 12 cycles, was carried out with a sample-barcoded 5' primer and a J-beta primer mix. TCRdb processed the 5' RACE reads anew with MiXCR; each CDR3 protein has one entry. The sample shows about 830,000 distinct CDR3 sequences, 62% of them seen only once. Sample: blood. Source of these receptors: a young man in good health.

The chain joins TRBV29-1 to TRBJ1-2; TRBD1 agrees at 11 bases. Germline V CDR1 and CDR2: SQVTM, ANQGSEA. The length of the CDR3 is 17 residues. Losses at the gene ends were 6 bases for V and 1 base for J; bases not matched to a gene: 13. CDR3 DNA: TGCAGCGTGGAACCCGGGACAGGGGGAGCCCTTAACTATGGCTACACCTTC. This codes for CSVEPGTGGALNYGYTF. Filled out from reference TRBV29-1 and TRBJ1-2, the complete variable domain reads SAVISQKPSRDICQRGTSLTIQCQVDSQVTMMFWYRQQPGQSLTLIATANQGSEATYESGFVIDKFPISRPNLTFSTLTVSNMSPEDSSIYLCSVEPGTGGALNYGYTFGSGTRLTVV.

The J gene is TRBJ2-2, the V gene TRBV4-2, with TRBD2 matching over 7 bases. The length of the CDR3 is 16 residues. CDR1 is LGHNA and CDR2 is YNFKEQ in the germline V gene. V dropped 5 bases and J dropped 6; count of bases not matched to a gene: 12. The CDR3 sequence is CASSEQWTSRAGELFF. The CDR3 bases are TGTGCCAGCAGCGAGCAATGGACTAGTCGGGCCGGGGAGCTGTTTTTT.

This sequence joins TRBV20-1 and TRBJ2-5, with D possibly being TRBD2 (6 bases). V was trimmed by 3 bases and J by 5 bases, leaving 16 bases between them. The CDR3 runs 14 residues. Per germline, CDR1 DFQATT and CDR2 SNEGSKA (reference sequence). The CDR3 sequence is CSARGDSWAETQYF. The CDR3 coding sequence is TGCAGTGCTAGGGGGGACTCCTGGGCGGAGACCCAGTACTTC.

J is TRBJ2-5 and V is TRBV2; the D gene is possibly TRBD1 (6 bases). CDR1 and CDR2 (germline): SNHLY, FYNNEI. This CDR3 has 15 residues. Trimming left V 5 bases short and J 5 bases short, with 18 bases between. CDR3 bases: TGTGCCAGCAGTACAACCGGGACAATGCGCGAGACCCAGTACTTC. Translation gives CASSTTGTMRETQYF.

This chain connects TRBV10-3 to TRBJ1-2; D is undetermined. This CDR3 is 16 amino acids long. Germline V gene lookup returns CDR1 ENHRY and CDR2 SYGVKD. Trimming shortened V by 10 bases and J by 2 bases, and 23 bases separated the two germline ends. The CDR3 protein is CATDRQSREGNYGYTF. The CDR3 DNA reads TGTGCCACGGACCGGCAGTCCCGGGAAGGGAACTATGGCTACACCTTC.

In the case of this clonotype: A much larger clone differs from this one at a single base, so this may be a read error. The chain recombines TRBV7-3 with TRBJ2-7, with D possibly matching TRBD2 (6 bases). V was clipped by 5 bases and J by 7 bases, with 21 bases between them. CDR1 is SGHTA, CDR2 FQGTGA, per germline. This CDR3 contains 15 residues. The chain's CDR3 is CASSPSGLSYNEQYF. The CDR3 region has the DNA TGTGCCAGCAGCCCTTCGGGACTTTCATACAATGAGCAGTACTTC.

The chain combines TRBV12-3 or TRBV12-4 with TRBJ2-7; D is possibly TRBD1 (5 bases). The CDR3 loop spans 12 amino acids. Trimming cost V 6 bases and J 6 bases, with 12 bases left between them. The CDR3 protein is CASRVGVGEQYF. Here the CDR3 DNA reads TGTGCCAGCAGGGTAGGGGTGGGCGAGCAGTACTTC.

This rearrangement joins TRBV6-1 to TRBJ1-2; D remains unclear. V lost 4 bases and J 2 bases, leaving 14 bases between the germline ends. Per germline, CDR1 MNHNS and CDR2 SASEGT. This CDR3 is built from 15 residues. Here the CDR3 reads CASSAPKGGNYGYTF. The CDR3 DNA reads TGTGCCAGCAGTGCACCAAAGGGAGGCAACTATGGCTACACCTTC.

The CDR3 loop reads CASSSNRGENYGYTF. The DNA for the CDR3 is TGTGCCAGCAGTTCAAACAGGGGAGAAAACTATGGCTACACCTTC. The chain carries TRBV6-2 or TRBV6-3 and TRBJ1-2; 7 bases are a match to TRBD1. CDR1 is MNHEY, CDR2 SVGEGT, per germline. The CDR3 totals 15 residues. J gave up 2 bases and V 4 bases, and 7 bases lay outside the gene matches.

This chain connects TRBV4-2 to TRBJ2-3, with D possibly being TRBD2 (5 bases). Looked up from germline, CDR1 is LGHNA and CDR2 is YNFKEQ. The CDR3 covers 18 residues. V was shortened by 0 bases and J by 3 bases, with 19 bases between the two germline ends. The CDR3 loop is CASSQEGDDLGVTDTQYF. CDR3 in DNA: TGTGCCAGCAGCCAAGAGGGAGATGACCTGGGTGTGACAGATACGCAGTATTTT.

This clonotype was seen a handful of times. The chain couples TRBV7-2 to TRBJ2-1; 10 nucleotides align to TRBD2. The ends lost 2 bases at V and 6 bases at J; junction bases unmatched: 10. In germline, CDR1 is SGHTA, CDR2 FQGNSA. CDR3 length: 17 residues. The CDR3 nucleotides read TGTGCCAGCAGCTTAAGTGTCAGCGGGGGGGCTCGCAATGAGCAGTTCTTC. Protein sequence: CASSLSVSGGARNEQFF.

The chain combines TRBV9 with TRBJ1-2, with D uncertain. CDR1 is SGDLS, CDR2 YYNGEE, per germline. This CDR3 has 16 residues. V lost 3 bases to trimming and J lost 5 bases, with 20 bases between them. The CDR3 nucleotides are TGTGCCAGCAGCGCGGCCCCGGGCCAGGAGATATATGGCTACACCTTC. Encoded protein: CASSAAPGQEIYGYTF.

The chain has TRBV20-1 and TRBJ2-3; 7 bases match TRBD2. The CDR3 consists of 17 residues. Germline assignment: CDR1 DFQATT and CDR2 SNEGSKA (reference sequence). The V gene end was trimmed by 3 bases and the J gene end by 5 bases; junction bases not matched to a gene: 17. CDR3 DNA sequence: TGCAGTGCTAGGGGTCTCGGCGGGGAGGGGAGGGTAGATACGCAGTATTTT. Encoded protein: CSARGLGGEGRVDTQYF.

Comments on this clonotype: A read error may be the cause here, since a much bigger clone is one base away. This chain uses TRBV2 with TRBJ1-1, with D perhaps matching TRBD1 (6 bases). CDR1 is SNHLY and CDR2 is FYNNEI in the germline V gene. The CDR3 runs to 15 residues. The CDR3 spells CASSSIGGLNIEAFF. The CDR3 region has the DNA TGTGCCAGCAGTTCGATCGGGGGCTTGAACATTGAAGCTTTCTTT. Combining the CDR3 with reference TRBV2 and TRBJ1-1 gives the whole variable domain EPEVTQTPSHQVTQMGQEVILRCVPISNHLYFYWYRQILGQKVEFLVSFYNNEISEKSEIFDDQFSVERPDGSNFTLKIRSTKLEDSAMYFCASSSIGGLNIEAFFGQGTRLTVV.

In its sample, this clonotype was seen a few times. The genes are TRBV7-2 and TRBJ1-2; 7 nucleotides line up with TRBD1. Germline CDR1 reads SGHTA; CDR2 reads FQGNSA. Trimming at V came to 5 bases and at J to 7 bases, leaving 7 bases not matched to a gene. The length of the CDR3 is 13 residues. The CDR3 DNA reads TGTGCCAGCAGCACCCGACAGGGAGGTGGCTACACCTTC. Its protein is CASSTRQGGGYTF.

The rearrangement uses TRBV7-2 and TRBJ2-5; D tentatively reads TRBD1 or TRBD2 (6 bases each). The CDR3 runs 12 residues. Germline V gene sequence: CDR1 SGHTA, CDR2 FQGNSA. The V gene lost 4 bases and the J gene lost 13 bases, with 16 bases spanning the gap. The CDR3: CASSSKMGGVYF. The CDR3, as DNA: TGTGCCAGCAGCTCAAAGATGGGGGGCGTGTACTTC.

The chain employs TRBV7-2 and TRBJ1-2; D may be TRBD1 (5 bases). The CDR3 contains 14 residues. Trimming took off 1 base at V and 4 bases at J, with 10 bases between the two ends. Germline V gene data show CDR1 as SGHTA and CDR2 as FQGNSA. CDR3 protein: CASSLEGVSYGYTF. The CDR3 DNA sequence: TGTGCCAGCAGCTTAGAAGGGGTTAGCTATGGCTACACCTTC.

In this sample, this clonotype turned up once. The chain carries TRBV11-2 and TRBJ2-4; the D is unclear. Germline CDR1 and CDR2: SGHAT and FQNNGV. The germline V and J ends were trimmed by 1 base and 1 base, with 11 bases remaining between them. The CDR3 covers 16 residues. CDR3 sequence: CASSLVLRSAKNIQYF. The CDR3 DNA reads TGTGCCAGCAGCTTAGTATTACGGTCGGCCAAAAACATTCAGTACTTC.

The chain carries TRBV12-3 or TRBV12-4 and TRBJ2-4; D call uncertain. Trimming shortened V by 2 bases and J by 13 bases, and 12 bases separated the two germline ends. The CDR3 runs 12 residues. The CDR3 here is CASSLPPQEQYF. CDR3 nucleotides: TGTGCCAGCAGTTTACCTCCTCAGGAGCAGTACTTC.

As to this clonotype: Relative to the germline gene, one junction end is altered; a read error may explain this. This chain uses TRBV10-3 with TRBJ1-4, with D unclear. This CDR3 is built from 14 residues. CDR1 and CDR2 from the germline V gene are ENHRY and SYGVKD. DNA of the CDR3: TGTGCCATCAGTGCGGTACCGACTAATGATAAACTGTTTTTT. The encoded protein is CAISAVPTNDKLFF.

This rearrangement joins TRBV11-2 to TRBJ2-3; 9 bases line up with TRBD2. The germline V gene encodes CDR1 SGHAT and CDR2 FQNNGV. J gave up 4 bases and V 3 bases, and 8 bases lay outside the gene matches. This CDR3 contains 16 residues. In DNA form, the CDR3 reads TGTGCCAGCAGCTTTGGTGCGGGGGGGTTTCCAGATACGCAGTATTTT. Its protein is CASSFGAGGFPDTQYF.

The chain combines TRBV6-5 with TRBJ2-1, with 10 bases fitting TRBD2. CDR3 length: 14 amino acids. V was pared by 6 bases and J by 9 bases, with 8 bases of the junction left unmatched. Germline V gives CDR1 MNHEY, CDR2 SVGAGI. The CDR3 sequence: CASRLAGILAEQFF. Here the CDR3 DNA reads TGTGCCAGCAGACTAGCGGGGATCTTGGCTGAGCAGTTCTTC.

The chain employs TRBV29-1 and TRBJ2-3; 9 bases are shared with TRBD1. The V gene's germline CDR1 is SQVTM and CDR2 ANQGSEA. V lost 6 bases, J lost 5 bases, and 6 bases stayed unmatched. The CDR3 runs to 13 residues. The CDR3 region is CSVGQGARDTQYF. The CDR3 coding sequence is TGCAGCGTGGGACAGGGTGCGAGAGATACGCAGTATTTT.